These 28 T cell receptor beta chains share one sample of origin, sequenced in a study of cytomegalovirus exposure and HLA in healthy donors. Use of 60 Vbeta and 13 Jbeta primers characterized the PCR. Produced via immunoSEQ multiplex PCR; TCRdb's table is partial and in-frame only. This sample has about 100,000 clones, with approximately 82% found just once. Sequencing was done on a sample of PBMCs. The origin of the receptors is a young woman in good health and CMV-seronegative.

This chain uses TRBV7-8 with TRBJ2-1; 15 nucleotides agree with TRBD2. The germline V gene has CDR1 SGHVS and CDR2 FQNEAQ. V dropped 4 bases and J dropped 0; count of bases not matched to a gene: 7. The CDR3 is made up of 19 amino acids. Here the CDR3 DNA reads TGTGCCAGCAGCTCCCCGGGACTAGCGGGGGGTACCTCCTACAATGAGCAGTTCTTC. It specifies CASSSPGLAGGTSYNEQFF.

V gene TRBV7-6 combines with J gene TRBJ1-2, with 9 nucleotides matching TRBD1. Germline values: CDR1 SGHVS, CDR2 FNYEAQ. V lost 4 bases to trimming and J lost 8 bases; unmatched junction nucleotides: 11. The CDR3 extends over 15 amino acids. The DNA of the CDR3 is TGTGCCAGCAGCTCCACAGGGGGCGCGGAGATGGGCTACACCTTC. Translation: CASSSTGGAEMGYTF.

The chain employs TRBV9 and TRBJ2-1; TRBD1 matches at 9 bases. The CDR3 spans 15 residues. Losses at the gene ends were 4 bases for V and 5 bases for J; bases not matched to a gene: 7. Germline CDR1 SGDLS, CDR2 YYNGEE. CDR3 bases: TGTGCCAGCAGCATCACAGGGGGCTCTCACAATGAGCAGTTCTTC. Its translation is CASSITGGSHNEQFF.

The chain's CDR3 is CASSPGLAGGELFF. Written as DNA, the CDR3 is TGCGCCAGCAGCCCCGGACTAGCGGGAGGGGAGCTGTTTTTT. The chain is built from TRBV5-1 and TRBJ2-2; TRBD2 matches at 12 bases. This CDR3 spans 14 amino acids. CDR1 is SGHRS and CDR2 is YFSETQ in the germline V gene. The V and J ends lost 4 bases and 8 bases, in that order; junction bases with no gene match: 3.

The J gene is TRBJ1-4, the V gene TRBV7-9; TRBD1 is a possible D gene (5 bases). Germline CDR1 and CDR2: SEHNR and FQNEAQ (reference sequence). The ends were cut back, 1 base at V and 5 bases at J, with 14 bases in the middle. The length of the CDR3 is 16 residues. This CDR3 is CASSLVVQALNEKLFF. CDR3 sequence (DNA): TGTGCCAGCAGCTTAGTAGTACAGGCCCTGAATGAAAAACTGTTTTTT. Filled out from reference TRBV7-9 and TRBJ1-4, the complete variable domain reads DTGVSQNPRHKITKRGQNVTFRCDPISEHNRLYWYRQTLGQGPEFLTYFQNEAQLEKSRLLSDRFSAERPKGSFSTLEIQRTEQGDSAMYLCASSLVVQALNEKLFFGSGTQLSVL.

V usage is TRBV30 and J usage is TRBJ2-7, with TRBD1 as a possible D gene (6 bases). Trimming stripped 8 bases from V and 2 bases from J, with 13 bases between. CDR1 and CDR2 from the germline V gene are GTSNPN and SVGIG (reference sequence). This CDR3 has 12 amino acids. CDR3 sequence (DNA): TGTGCCGGGACCAGGGGAACCTACGAGCAGTACTTC. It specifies CAGTRGTYEQYF.

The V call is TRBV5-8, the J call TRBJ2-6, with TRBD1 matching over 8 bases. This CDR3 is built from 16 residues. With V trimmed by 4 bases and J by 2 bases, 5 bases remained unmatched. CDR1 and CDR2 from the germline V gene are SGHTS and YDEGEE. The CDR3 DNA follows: TGTGCCAGCAGCGACCGGACAGGGACTGGGGCCAACGTCCTGACTTTC. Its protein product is CASSDRTGTGANVLTF.

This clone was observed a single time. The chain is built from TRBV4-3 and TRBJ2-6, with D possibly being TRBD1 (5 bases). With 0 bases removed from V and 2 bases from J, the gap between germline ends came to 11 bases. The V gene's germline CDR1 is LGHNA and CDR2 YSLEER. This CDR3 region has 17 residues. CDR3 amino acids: CASSQDSSTAGANVLTF. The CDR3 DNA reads TGCGCCAGCAGCCAAGATAGTTCGACAGCTGGGGCCAACGTCCTGACTTTC.

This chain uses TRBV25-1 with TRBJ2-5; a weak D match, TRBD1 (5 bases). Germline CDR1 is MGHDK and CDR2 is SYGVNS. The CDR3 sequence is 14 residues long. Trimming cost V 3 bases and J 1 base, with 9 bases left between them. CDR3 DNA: TGTGCCAGCAGTGAGATCAGGGCCCAAGAGACCCAGTACTTC. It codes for CASSEIRAQETQYF.

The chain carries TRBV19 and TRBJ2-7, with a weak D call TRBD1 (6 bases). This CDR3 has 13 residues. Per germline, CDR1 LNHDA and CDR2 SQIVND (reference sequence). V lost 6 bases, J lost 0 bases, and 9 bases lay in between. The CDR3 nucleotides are TGTGCCAGTAGCTGGGGGCCCTCCTACGAGCAGTACTTC. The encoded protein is CASSWGPSYEQYF.

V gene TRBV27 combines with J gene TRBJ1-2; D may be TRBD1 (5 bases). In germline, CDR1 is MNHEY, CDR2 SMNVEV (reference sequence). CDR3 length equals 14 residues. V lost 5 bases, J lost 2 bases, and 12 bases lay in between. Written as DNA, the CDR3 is TGTGCCAGCAGTGTGGGGGGAGAGAACTATGGCTACACCTTC. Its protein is CASSVGGENYGYTF.

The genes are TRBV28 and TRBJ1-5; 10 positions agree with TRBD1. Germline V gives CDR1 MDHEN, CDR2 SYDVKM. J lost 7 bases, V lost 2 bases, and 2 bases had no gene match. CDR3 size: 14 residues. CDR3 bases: TGTGCCAGCAGTTTAGGGACAGGGGAGCAGCCCCAGCATTTT. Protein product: CASSLGTGEQPQHF.

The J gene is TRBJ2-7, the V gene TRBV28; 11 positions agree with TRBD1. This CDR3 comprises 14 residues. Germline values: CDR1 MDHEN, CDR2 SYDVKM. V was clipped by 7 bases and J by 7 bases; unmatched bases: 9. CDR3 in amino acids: CASILGQGAREQYF. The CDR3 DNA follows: TGTGCCAGCATCCTAGGACAGGGGGCTCGGGAGCAGTACTTC.

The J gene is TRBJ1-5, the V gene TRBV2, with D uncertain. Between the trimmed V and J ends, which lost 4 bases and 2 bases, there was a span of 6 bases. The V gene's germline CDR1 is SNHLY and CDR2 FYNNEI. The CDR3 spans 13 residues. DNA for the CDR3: TGTGCCAGCAGTGTAAGAGGCAATCAGCCCCAGCATTTT. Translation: CASSVRGNQPQHF.

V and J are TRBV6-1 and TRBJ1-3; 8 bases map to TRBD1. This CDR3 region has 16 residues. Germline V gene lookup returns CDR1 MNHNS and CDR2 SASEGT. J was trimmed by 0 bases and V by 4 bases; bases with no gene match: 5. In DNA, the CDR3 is TGTGCCAGCAGTGCGACAGGGGCTGACTCTGGAAACACCATATATTTT. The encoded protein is CASSATGADSGNTIYF.

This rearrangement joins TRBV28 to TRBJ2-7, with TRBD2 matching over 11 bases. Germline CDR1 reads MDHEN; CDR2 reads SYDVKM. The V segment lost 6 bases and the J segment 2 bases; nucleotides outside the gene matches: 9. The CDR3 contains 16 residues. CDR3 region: CASSLHGTSGTYEQYF. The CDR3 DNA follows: TGTGCCAGCAGCCTACATGGGACTAGCGGAACCTACGAGCAGTACTTC.

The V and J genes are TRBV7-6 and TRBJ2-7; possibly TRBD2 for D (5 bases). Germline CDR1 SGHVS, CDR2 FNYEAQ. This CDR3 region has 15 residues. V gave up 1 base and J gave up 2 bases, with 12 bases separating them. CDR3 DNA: TGTGCCAGCAGCTTAGATAGAGGGAAGGCCTACGAGCAGTACTTC. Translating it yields CASSLDRGKAYEQYF.

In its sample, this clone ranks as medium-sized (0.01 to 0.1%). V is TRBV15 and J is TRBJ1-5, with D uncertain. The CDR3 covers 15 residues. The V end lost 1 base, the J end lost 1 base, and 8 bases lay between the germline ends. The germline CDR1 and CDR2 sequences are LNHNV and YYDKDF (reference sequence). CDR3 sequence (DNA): TGTGCCACCAGCAGAGGTGGAGTGAGCAATCAGCCCCAGCATTTT. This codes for CATSRGGVSNQPQHF.

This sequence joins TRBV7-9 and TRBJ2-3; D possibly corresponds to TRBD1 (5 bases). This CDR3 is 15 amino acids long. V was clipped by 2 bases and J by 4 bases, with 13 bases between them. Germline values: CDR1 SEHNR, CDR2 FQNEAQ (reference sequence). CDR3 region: CASSLRGAGADTQYF. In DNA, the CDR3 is TGTGCCAGCAGCTTACGTGGGGCTGGCGCAGATACGCAGTATTTT.

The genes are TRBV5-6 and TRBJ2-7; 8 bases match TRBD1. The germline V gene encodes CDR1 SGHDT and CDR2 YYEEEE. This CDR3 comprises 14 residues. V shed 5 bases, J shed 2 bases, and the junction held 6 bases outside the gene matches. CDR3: CASRKQGGTYEQYF. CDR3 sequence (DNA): TGTGCCAGCAGGAAACAGGGGGGAACCTACGAGCAGTACTTC.

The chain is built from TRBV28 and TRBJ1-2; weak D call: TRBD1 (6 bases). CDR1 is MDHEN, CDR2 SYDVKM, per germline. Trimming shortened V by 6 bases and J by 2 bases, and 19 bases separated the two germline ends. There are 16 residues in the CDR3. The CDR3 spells CASSYGGAGDNYGYTF. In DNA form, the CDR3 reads TGTGCCAGCAGCTATGGGGGGGCAGGGGACAACTATGGCTACACCTTC.

CDR3 nucleotide sequence: TGTGCCAGCAGTTCACAGCGGGGCTTCACAGATACGCAGTATTTT. Translation: CASSSQRGFTDTQYF. This chain joins TRBV28 and TRBJ2-3; 7 nucleotides agree with TRBD2. CDR1 is MDHEN, CDR2 SYDVKM, per germline. After removal of 4 bases from V and 2 bases from J, the junction contained 6 bases not matched to a gene. The CDR3 spans 15 residues.

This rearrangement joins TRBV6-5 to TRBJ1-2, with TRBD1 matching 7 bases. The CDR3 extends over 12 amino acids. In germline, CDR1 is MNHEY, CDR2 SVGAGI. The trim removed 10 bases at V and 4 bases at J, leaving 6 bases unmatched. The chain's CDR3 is CATEGAVYGYTF. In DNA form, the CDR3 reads TGTGCCACCGAGGGGGCGGTCTATGGCTACACCTTC.

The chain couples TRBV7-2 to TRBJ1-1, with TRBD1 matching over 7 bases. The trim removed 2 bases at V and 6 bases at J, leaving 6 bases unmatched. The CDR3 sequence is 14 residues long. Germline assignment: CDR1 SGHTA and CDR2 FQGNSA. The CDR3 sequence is CASSLLNRGSEAFF. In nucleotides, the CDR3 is TGTGCCAGCAGCTTACTGAACAGGGGCTCTGAAGCTTTCTTT.

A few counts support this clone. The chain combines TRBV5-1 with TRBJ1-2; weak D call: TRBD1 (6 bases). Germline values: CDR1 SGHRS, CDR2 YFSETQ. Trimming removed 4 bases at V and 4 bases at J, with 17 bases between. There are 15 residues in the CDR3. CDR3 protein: CASSLTGQTSYGYTF. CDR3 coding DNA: TGCGCCAGCAGCCTAACGGGACAAACCTCCTATGGCTACACCTTC.

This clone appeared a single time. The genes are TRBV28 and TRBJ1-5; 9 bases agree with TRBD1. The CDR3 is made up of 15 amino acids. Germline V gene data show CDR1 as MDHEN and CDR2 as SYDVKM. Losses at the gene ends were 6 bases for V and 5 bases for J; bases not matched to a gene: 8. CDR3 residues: CASSPGQGQYQPQHF. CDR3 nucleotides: TGTGCCAGCAGCCCGGGACAGGGTCAATATCAGCCCCAGCATTTT.

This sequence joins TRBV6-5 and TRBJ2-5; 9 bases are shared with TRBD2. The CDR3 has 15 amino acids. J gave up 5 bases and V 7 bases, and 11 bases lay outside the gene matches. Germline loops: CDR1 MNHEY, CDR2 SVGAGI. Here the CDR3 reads CASTRGVAGAETQYF. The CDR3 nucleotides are TGTGCCAGCACCCGGGGGGTAGCGGGGGCCGAGACCCAGTACTTC.

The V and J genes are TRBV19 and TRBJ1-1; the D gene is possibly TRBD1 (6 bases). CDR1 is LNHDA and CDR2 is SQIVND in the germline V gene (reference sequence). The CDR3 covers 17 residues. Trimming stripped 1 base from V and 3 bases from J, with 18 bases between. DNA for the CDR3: TGTGCCAGTAGTATAGTCGGCTTGGGGGGGCCGCACACTGAAGCTTTCTTT. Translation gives CASSIVGLGGPHTEAFF.